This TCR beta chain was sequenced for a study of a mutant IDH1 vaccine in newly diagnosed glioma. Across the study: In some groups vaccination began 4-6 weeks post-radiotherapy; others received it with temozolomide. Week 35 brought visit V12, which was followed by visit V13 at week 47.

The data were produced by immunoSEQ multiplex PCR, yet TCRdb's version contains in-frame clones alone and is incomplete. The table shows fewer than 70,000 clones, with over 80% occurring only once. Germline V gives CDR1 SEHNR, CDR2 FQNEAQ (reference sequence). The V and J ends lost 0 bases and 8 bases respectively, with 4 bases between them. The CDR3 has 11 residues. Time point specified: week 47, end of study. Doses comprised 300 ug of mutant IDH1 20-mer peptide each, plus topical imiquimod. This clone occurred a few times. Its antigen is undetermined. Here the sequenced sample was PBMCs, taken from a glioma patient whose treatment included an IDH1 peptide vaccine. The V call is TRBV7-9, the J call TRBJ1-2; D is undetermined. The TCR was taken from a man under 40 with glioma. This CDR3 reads CASSLAGGYTF. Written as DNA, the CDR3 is TGTGCCAGCAGCTTAGCGGGGGGCTACACCTTC.